This T cell receptor (beta chain) was obtained from a study of blood T cell repertoires in COVID-19. For the study at large: Some COVID-19 samples were acute and others convalescent; all came from the United States, Italy and Spain. From T cells, B-cell-depleted T cells, or PBMCs came the material, which was cDNA or gDNA.

Looked up from germline, CDR1 is SGHDN and CDR2 is FVKESK. The CDR3 has 16 amino acids. V gave up 2 bases and J gave up 4 bases; unmatched junction bases: 6. Study processing details: Reference gene primer amplification in the assay estimated nucleated cell counts. Measured with immunoSEQ multiplex PCR; TCRdb has only the in-frame clones, and not every one. V, J and clone size are taken as reported in that table, and D and trimming were inferred from the DNA itself. The data show just under 350,000 clones, about 87% seen once. This clone was detected ten times or more. Enrolment of Seattle patients took place during active infection, and they were followed longitudinally.

The sequenced sample consisted of peripheral blood. This chain connects TRBV14 to TRBJ2-1; the match to TRBD1 covers 9 bases. The clonotype originates from a woman aged 50 to 60 with COVID-19, enrolled during active disease. The CDR3 here is CASSQLPGQGYNEQFF. CDR3 DNA: TGTGCCAGCAGCCAACTCCCGGGACAGGGATACAATGAGCAGTTCTTC. Full variable domain (outside the CDR3, taken from reference TRBV14 and TRBJ2-1): EAGVTQFPSHSVIEKGQTVTLRCDPISGHDNLYWYRRVMGKEIKFLLHFVKESKQDESGMPNNRFLAERTGGTYSTLKVQPAELEDSGVYFCASSQLPGQGYNEQFFGPGTRLTVL.